Presented here are 21 T cell receptor beta chains from one specimen sequenced in a study of blood T cell repertoires in COVID-19. Sequencing used immunoSEQ multiplex PCR; TCRdb keeps in-frame clones, though not all of them. The data show about 88,000 clones, about 83% seen once. The sequenced material came from peripheral blood. These receptors all stem from an older woman with acute or convalescent COVID-19.

The rearrangement joins TRBV7-9 to TRBJ1-1; 8 bases agree with TRBD1. Looked up from germline, CDR1 is SEHNR and CDR2 is FQNEAQ (reference sequence). The CDR3 is 13 amino acids. The V and J ends lost 5 bases and 11 bases, in that order; junction bases with no gene match: 10. CDR3 protein: CASSRDQGAEAFF. CDR3 in DNA: TGTGCCAGCAGCCGAGACCAGGGGGCGGAGGCTTTCTTT.

The rearrangement uses TRBV4-1 and TRBJ1-2; TRBD1 aligns across 8 bases. The CDR3 extends over 15 amino acids. The J segment lost 4 bases and the V segment lost 3 bases, leaving 7 bases of the junction unmatched. Germline V gene sequence: CDR1 MGHRA, CDR2 YSYEKL. CDR3 protein: CASSHPGQDLYGYTF. As DNA, the CDR3 is TGCGCCAGCAGCCATCCGGGACAGGACCTCTATGGCTACACCTTC.

J is TRBJ2-3 and V is TRBV3-1 (or the pseudogene TRBV3-2); 8 nucleotides match TRBD1. V lost 8 bases and J lost 2; bases outside the gene matches: 12. The CDR3 length is 16 residues. Germline assignment: CDR1 LGHDT and CDR2 YNNKEL (reference sequence). The CDR3: CASSSGQGVITDTQYF. In nucleotides, the CDR3 is TGTGCCAGCTCTTCCGGACAGGGAGTCATCACAGATACGCAGTATTTT.

This chain joins TRBV10-3 and TRBJ1-4, with 10 nucleotides matching TRBD1. CDR3 length: 16 residues. Germline assignment: CDR1 ENHRY and CDR2 SYGVKD. J gave up 5 bases and V 3 bases, and 6 bases lay outside the gene matches. The CDR3 bases are TGTGCCATCAGTGATCCTGACAGGGGGCAGAATGAAAAACTGTTTTTT. As protein: CAISDPDRGQNEKLFF.

This clone appeared a single time. The genes are TRBV3-1 (or the pseudogene TRBV3-2) and TRBJ2-1; D is undetermined. Trimming left V 0 bases short and J 0 bases short, with 6 bases between. CDR3 size: 15 residues. In germline, CDR1 is LGHDT, CDR2 YNNKEL (reference sequence). The chain's CDR3 is CASSQDHVSYNEQFF. The CDR3 DNA reads TGTGCCAGCAGCCAAGATCATGTCTCCTACAATGAGCAGTTCTTC.

The V call is TRBV5-1, the J call TRBJ2-1, with a possible D match to TRBD1 (6 bases). This CDR3 has 13 residues. Germline CDR1 is SGHRS and CDR2 is YFSETQ. V lost 2 bases and J 10 bases, leaving 13 bases between the germline ends. CDR3 in DNA: TGCGCCAGCAGCTTTCCGGGACAAAGGGAGCAGTTCTTC. It is translated as CASSFPGQREQFF.

This clone was counted only a few times. The chain joins TRBV10-1 to TRBJ2-2; possible D gene TRBD2, 5 bases. CDR1 is WNHNN, CDR2 SYGVQD, per germline (reference sequence). Trimming removed 0 bases at V and 6 bases at J, with 14 bases between. This CDR3 comprises 16 residues. The CDR3 DNA sequence: TGCGCCAGCAGTGAGTCGATGGCTCTAGCCTCCGGGGAGCTGTTTTTT. Protein product: CASSESMALASGELFF.

The chain carries TRBV3-1 (or the pseudogene TRBV3-2) and TRBJ2-3; TRBD2 matches at 10 bases. V dropped 0 bases and J dropped 2; count of bases not matched to a gene: 5. Germline V CDR1 and CDR2: LGHDT, YNNKEL (reference sequence). The CDR3 contains 17 residues. The CDR3 DNA sequence: TGTGCCAGCAGCCAAGAGGGGACTAGCGCATCCACAGATACGCAGTATTTT. It translates to CASSQEGTSASTDTQYF.

The chain uses TRBV5-1 and TRBJ2-3; 10 nucleotides match TRBD1. Trimming cost V 5 bases and J 7 bases; bases outside gene matches: 10. The CDR3 is 15 residues long. Germline V gene data show CDR1 as SGHRS and CDR2 as YFSETQ. DNA for the CDR3: TGCGCCAGCAGACTAGACAGGGGGCTGGTGTATACGCAGTATTTT. It codes for CASRLDRGLVYTQYF.

The chain uses TRBV19 and TRBJ1-3; D might be TRBD1 (6 bases). CDR3 size: 15 residues. Germline V lookup: CDR1 LNHDA, CDR2 SQIVND (reference sequence). V was cut by 5 bases and J by 2 bases, with 13 bases left in between. The DNA for the CDR3 is TGTGCCAGTAGTGCCCGACAGGCGGCTGGAAACACCATATATTTT. This gives the protein CASSARQAAGNTIYF.

This chain links TRBV21-1 with TRBJ2-1; the table's D call, TRBD1, was not checked against the DNA. TRBV21-1 is a documented pseudogene. This CDR3 has 14 residues. CDR3 in amino acids: CASSPTGHYNEQFF. The DNA for the CDR3 is TGTGCCAGCAGCCCGACTGGACATTACAATGAGCAGTTCTTC.

This clone came up many times. The chain has TRBV2 and TRBJ1-2; the D is unclear. CDR3 length: 13 amino acids. From germline, CDR1 is SNHLY and CDR2 FYNNEI. Deletions cut 4 bases from V and 3 bases from J, with 9 bases between. In DNA form, the CDR3 reads TGTGCCAGCAGTGCAGGAAACGACTATGGCTACACCTTC. Its translation: CASSAGNDYGYTF.

This clone was detected a few times. The rearrangement uses TRBV4-1 and TRBJ2-2; TRBD1 matches 8 bases. The V gene's germline CDR1 is MGHRA and CDR2 YSYEKL. There are 15 residues in the CDR3. The V segment lost 4 bases and the J segment 5 bases; nucleotides outside the gene matches: 6. CDR3 residues: CASSPVDRDTGELFF. CDR3 bases: TGCGCCAGCAGCCCGGTGGACAGGGATACCGGGGAGCTGTTTTTT.

This clone was observed once. The chain is built from TRBV13 and TRBJ1-3, with D unclear. The CDR3 length is 17 residues. Germline CDR1 reads PRHDT; CDR2 reads FYEKMQ (reference sequence). Trimming took 2 bases from V and 0 from J, leaving 14 bases between them. The CDR3 coding sequence is TGTGCCAGCAGCTTAAAGAGGGCACTAGCCTCTGGAAACACCATATATTTT. This encodes CASSLKRALASGNTIYF.

This chain uses TRBV6-5 with TRBJ1-1; 8 bases are a match to TRBD1. Germline trimming cut 2 bases from V and 2 bases from J; bases unmatched to any gene: 4. Germline V gives CDR1 MNHEY, CDR2 SVGAGI. The CDR3 runs to 15 residues. The CDR3 region is CASSYGPGGNTEAFF. The CDR3 DNA follows: TGTGCCAGCAGTTACGGGCCAGGGGGCAACACTGAAGCTTTCTTT.

The V and J genes are TRBV27 and TRBJ2-1; TRBD1 might be the D (5 bases). Germline loops: CDR1 MNHEY, CDR2 SMNVEV (reference sequence). CDR3 length: 13 amino acids. Trimming took off 2 bases at V and 11 bases at J, with 13 bases between the two ends. CDR3 amino acids: CASSLTQTGQQFF. The CDR3 DNA sequence: TGTGCCAGCAGTTTAACCCAAACAGGTCAGCAGTTCTTC.

This clone was counted between two and nine times. V usage is TRBV29-1 and J usage is TRBJ2-7; D perhaps matches TRBD1 (6 bases). The V gene lost 5 bases and the J gene lost 2 bases, with 7 bases spanning the gap. Germline V CDR1 and CDR2: SQVTM, ANQGSEA. CDR3 size: 11 residues. The CDR3 coding sequence is TGCAGCGTTCGGGACACCTACGAGCAGTACGTC. Translated: CSVRDTYEQYV.

In this sample, this clone turned up many times. The J gene is TRBJ2-5, the V gene TRBV2; 8 bases match TRBD1. V was clipped by 3 bases and J by 3 bases; unmatched bases: 24. This CDR3 comprises 21 residues. Germline V gene data show CDR1 as SNHLY and CDR2 as FYNNEI. CDR3 nucleotide sequence: TGTGCCAGCAGTGACGGCAGGGGGCGGGCTAGAGGGGCCCAATACAAAGAGACCCAGTACTTC. Protein product: CASSDGRGRARGAQYKETQYF.

This clone has a single count. The CDR3 region is CASSFHGLAGSSYNEQFF. The DNA of the CDR3 is TGTGCCAGCAGCTTCCACGGACTAGCGGGAAGCTCCTACAATGAGCAGTTCTTC. V usage is TRBV7-2 and J usage is TRBJ2-1; TRBD2 aligns across 12 bases. The CDR3 has 18 amino acids. Per germline, CDR1 SGHTA and CDR2 FQGNSA. With V trimmed by 3 bases and J by 0 bases, 6 bases remained unmatched.

The sample holds one count of this clone. This chain connects TRBV5-1 to TRBJ2-3; 7 nucleotides agree with TRBD2. In germline, CDR1 is SGHRS, CDR2 YFSETQ. The junction had 15 bases not matched to a gene; V was cut back by 4 bases and J by 1 base. The CDR3 is made up of 18 amino acids. The CDR3 DNA is TGCGCCAGCAGCCTCGGAGTTTCACGGGGGAGGGGCACAGATACGCAGTATTTT. As protein: CASSLGVSRGRGTDTQYF.

This chain uses TRBV7-9 with TRBJ2-5; no definite D call. V was trimmed by 1 base and J by 5 bases, leaving 8 bases between them. Germline CDR1 is SEHNR and CDR2 is FQNEAQ (reference sequence). The CDR3 totals 13 residues. The CDR3 region is CASSLGLRETQYF. CDR3 bases: TGTGCCAGCAGCTTAGGGCTTCGTGAGACCCAGTACTTC. Filled out from reference TRBV7-9 and TRBJ2-5, the complete variable domain reads DTGVSQNPRHKITKRGQNVTFRCDPISEHNRLYWYRQTLGQGPEFLTYFQNEAQLEKSRLLSDRFSAERPKGSFSTLEIQRTEQGDSAMYLCASSLGLRETQYFGPGTRLLVL.